The sequence of this T cell receptor (beta chain) was determined in a study of T cell responses to AZD1222 COVID-19 vaccine. Broader study findings: Donors in the cohort were predominantly white British and more often female, and clonal diversity was possibly underestimated. Dominant at 160-218 and 743-854, vaccine-associated CD4 TCRs also spanned spike.

Libraries were prepared by immunoSEQ multiplex PCR; TCRdb keeps only in-frame clonotypes and omits some of them. The data show fewer than 90,000 clones, 86% seen once. Of note for this clone: Its antigen is still unknown.

Pooling was applied to second doses at about 4 or about 12 weeks. The material was peripheral blood, obtained 28 days after the second AZD1222 dose. The TCR comes from an adult who received the AZD1222 COVID-19 vaccine.

The CDR3 sequence is CASSESAGSSGNTIYF. The CDR3 nucleotides read TGCGCCAGCAGTGAGTCGGCCGGCAGCTCTGGAAACACCATATATTTT. The chain combines TRBV10-1 with TRBJ1-3; D not resolved. CDR1 and CDR2 from the germline V gene are WNHNN and SYGVQD (reference sequence). The CDR3 is 16 residues long. The V and J ends lost 0 bases and 0 bases respectively, with 9 bases between them.